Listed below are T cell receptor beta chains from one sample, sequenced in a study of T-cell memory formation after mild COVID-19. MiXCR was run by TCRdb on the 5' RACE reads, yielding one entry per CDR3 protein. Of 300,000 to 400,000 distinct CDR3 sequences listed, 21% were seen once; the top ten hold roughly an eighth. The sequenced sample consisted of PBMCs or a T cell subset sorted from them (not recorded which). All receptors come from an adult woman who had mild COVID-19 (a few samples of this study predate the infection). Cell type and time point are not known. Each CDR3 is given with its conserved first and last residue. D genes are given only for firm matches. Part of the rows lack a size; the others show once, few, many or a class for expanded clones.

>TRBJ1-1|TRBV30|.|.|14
TGTGCCTGGAGTGACCAGACAGTGAACACTGAAGCTTTCTTT
CAWSDQTVNTEAFF
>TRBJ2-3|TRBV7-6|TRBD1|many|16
TGTGCCAGCAGCTTATATAGCGACAGGGTCACAGATACGCAGTATTTT
CASSLYSDRVTDTQYF
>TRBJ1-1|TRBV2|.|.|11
TGTGCCAGCAGTCCTGTAAATCGAGCTTTCTTT
CASSPVNRAFF
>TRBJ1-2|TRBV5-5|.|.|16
TGTGCCAGCAGCTGGGGAGGCGGGGGGCAACACTATGGCTACACCTTC
CASSWGGGGQHYGYTF
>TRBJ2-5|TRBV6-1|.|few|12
TGTGCCAGCACTGAGATTTTAGGGACCCAGTACTTC
CASTEILGTQYF
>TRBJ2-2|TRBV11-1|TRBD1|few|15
TGTGCCAGCAGCCCCGGGACAGGGCGAACCGGGGAGCTGTTTTTT
CASSPGTGRTGELFF
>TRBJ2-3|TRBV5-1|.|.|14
TGCGCCAGCAGCCCCTATTGGGGCACAGATACGCAGTATTTT
CASSPYWGTDTQYF
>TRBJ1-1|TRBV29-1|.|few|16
TGCAGCGTTGAGCCGGTGGGGGGACTGATGAACACTGAAGCTTTCTTT
CSVEPVGGLMNTEAFF
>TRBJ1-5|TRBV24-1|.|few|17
TGTGCCACCAGTGACCCTCAGGACGAAAATAGCAATCAGCCCCAGCATTTT
CATSDPQDENSNQPQHF
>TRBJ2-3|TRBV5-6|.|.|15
TGTGCCAGCAGCTTGTTAGCCGGAGGGGACGATACGCAGGATTTT
CASSLLAGGDDTQDF
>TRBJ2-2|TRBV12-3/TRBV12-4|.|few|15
TGTGCCAGCAGTATACTGATTTCTAACACCGGGGAGCTGTTTTTT
CASSILISNTGELFF
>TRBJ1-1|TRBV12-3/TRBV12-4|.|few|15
TGTGCCAGCAGCCGGCGGGTCGGACAGCTCACTGAAGCTTTCTTT
CASSRRVGQLTEAFF
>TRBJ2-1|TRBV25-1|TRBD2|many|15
TGTGCCAGCAGTGGTGCAGCGGGGGGCAACAATGAGCAGTTCTTC
CASSGAAGGNNEQFF
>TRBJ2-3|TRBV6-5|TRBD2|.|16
TGTGCCAGCAGTCCGACTAGCGGGGAGAGCACAGATACGCAGTATTTT
CASSPTSGESTDTQYF
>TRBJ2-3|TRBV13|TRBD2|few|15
TGTGCCAGCAGCCAAGGACTAGCGGCCACAGATACGCAGTATTTT
CASSQGLAATDTQYF
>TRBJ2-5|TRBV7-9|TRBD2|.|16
TGTGCCAGCACCCTGTCCTCGGGACGAGCGGGGGAGACCCAGTACTTC
CASTLSSGRAGETQYF
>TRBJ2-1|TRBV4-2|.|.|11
TGTGCCAGCAGCCGGACTGTGGAGCAGTTCTTC
CASSRTVEQFF
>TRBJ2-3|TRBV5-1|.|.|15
TGCGCCAGCAGCTTGGGAGGGGACCCCACAGATACGCAGTATTTT
CASSLGGDPTDTQYF
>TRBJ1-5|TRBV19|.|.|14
TGTGCCAGTAGTATTATAGGGGTCGGTCAGCCCCAGCATTTT
CASSIIGVGQPQHF
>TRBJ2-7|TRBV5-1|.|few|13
TGCGCCAGCAGCCTCGAAAGGGGCTACGAGCAGTACTTC
CASSLERGYEQYF
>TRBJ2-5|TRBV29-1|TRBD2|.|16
TGCAGCGTCTCGGCCGGGACTAGCGGGACTGGGGAGACCCAGTACTTC
CSVSAGTSGTGETQYF
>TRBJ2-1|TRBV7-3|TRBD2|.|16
TGTGCCAGCAGCTCTTTAGCGGGAGGGCCTTTTAATGAGCAGTTCTTC
CASSSLAGGPFNEQFF
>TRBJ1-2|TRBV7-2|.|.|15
TGTGCCAGCAGCTTAAATCGTCTGATTTCTGGGGGCTACACCTTC
CASSLNRLISGGYTF
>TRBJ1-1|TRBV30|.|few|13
TGTGCCTGGACGTTAGGGAGGGGCACTGAAGCTTTCTTT
CAWTLGRGTEAFF
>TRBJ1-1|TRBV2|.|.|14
TGTGCCAGCACTGGGGGGCGTTTGGGCACTGAAGCTTTCTTT
CASTGGRLGTEAFF
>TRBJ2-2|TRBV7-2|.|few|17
TGTGCCAGCAGCAAAAGGGTGCGGCTAGCGAACACCGGGGAGCTGTTTTTT
CASSKRVRLANTGELFF
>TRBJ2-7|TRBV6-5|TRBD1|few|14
TGTGCCAGCAGCTCAGGACAGGGGGCTAACGAGCAGTACTTC
CASSSGQGANEQYF
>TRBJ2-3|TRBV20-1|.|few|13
TGCAGTGCTCCGGGGAGCACATATAGCGCGCAGTATTTT
CSAPGSTYSAQYF